The source of this TCR beta chain is a study of T cell changes during pregnancy in multiple sclerosis. This CDR3 is built from 13 residues. Germline V gene data show CDR1 as SGHAT and CDR2 as FQNNGV. V lost 0 bases and J lost 3, with 6 bases in between. This clone was observed a single time. TCRdb's copy holds only in-frame clones and misses some; the assay was immunoSEQ multiplex PCR. The repertoire holds 55,000 to 75,000 clones, with 91% as singletons. The receptor's source is a female donor in good health, enrolled as a control in a pregnancy study. The gene calls are TRBV11-2 and TRBJ2-7; D is unresolved. The sample here was peripheral blood, taken after pregnancy. The CDR3 sequence: CASSLETDYEQYF. The DNA of the CDR3 is TGTGCCAGCAGCTTAGAAACAGACTACGAGCAGTACTTC.